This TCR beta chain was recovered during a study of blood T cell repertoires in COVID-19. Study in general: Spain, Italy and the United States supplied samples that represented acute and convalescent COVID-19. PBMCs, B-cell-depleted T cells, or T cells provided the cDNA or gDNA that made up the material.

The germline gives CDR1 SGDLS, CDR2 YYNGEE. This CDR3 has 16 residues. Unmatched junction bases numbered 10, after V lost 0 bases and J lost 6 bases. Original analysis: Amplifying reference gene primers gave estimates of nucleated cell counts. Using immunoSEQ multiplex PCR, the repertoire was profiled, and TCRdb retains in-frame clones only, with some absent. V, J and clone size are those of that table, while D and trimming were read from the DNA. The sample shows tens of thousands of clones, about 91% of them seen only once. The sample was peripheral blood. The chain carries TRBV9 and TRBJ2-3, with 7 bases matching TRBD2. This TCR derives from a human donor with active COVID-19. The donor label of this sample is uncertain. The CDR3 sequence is CASSVEVGGPIDTQYF. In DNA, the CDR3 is TGTGCCAGCAGCGTAGAAGTGGGAGGGCCTATTGATACGCAGTATTTT.